The 10 T cell receptor beta chains listed next were all sequenced from one sample in a study of blood T cell repertoires in COVID-19. Profiled with immunoSEQ multiplex PCR; TCRdb holds only in-frame clones, not every one. The sample shows some 100,000 clones, around four fifths of them seen only once. The specimen was peripheral blood. The receptor set was obtained from a woman aged 70-85 years with acute or convalescent COVID-19.

The chain joins TRBV18 to TRBJ1-5, with no clear D. Germline assignment: CDR1 KGHSH and CDR2 LQKENI. This CDR3 contains 14 residues. With 1 base removed from V and 5 bases from J, the gap between germline ends came to 9 bases. The CDR3 loop is CASSPQFGDQPQHF. The CDR3 bases are TGTGCCAGCTCACCACAGTTCGGAGATCAGCCCCAGCATTTT.

Regarding this clone: This sample includes further DNA sequences coding for the same CDR3. The CDR3 bases are TGTGCCAGCCCGGTGGGGGGTGACACTGAAGCTTTCTTT. Translation gives CASPVGGDTEAFF. V gene TRBV6-5 combines with J gene TRBJ1-1, with a weak D call TRBD1 (5 bases). In germline, CDR1 is MNHEY, CDR2 SVGAGI. Trimming cost V 8 bases and J 3 bases, with 13 bases left between them. The CDR3 has 13 residues.

V is TRBV3-1 (or the pseudogene TRBV3-2) and J is TRBJ1-1, with TRBD1 matching 10 bases. This CDR3 spans 14 amino acids. The germline gives CDR1 LGHDT, CDR2 YNNKEL (reference sequence). After removal of 9 bases from V and 2 bases from J, the junction contained 6 bases not matched to a gene. CDR3 sequence (DNA): TGTGCCAGTTCGGGACAGGGGCACAACACTGAAGCTTTCTTT. Its protein product is CASSGQGHNTEAFF.

The CDR3 DNA reads TGTGCCAGTAGTTCAACAGGGGTGACTGAAGCTTTCTTT. This encodes CASSSTGVTEAFF. This chain connects TRBV19 to TRBJ1-1; the match to TRBD1 covers 7 bases. Germline V gene lookup returns CDR1 LNHDA and CDR2 SQIVND (reference sequence). The trim removed 5 bases at V and 5 bases at J, leaving 5 bases unmatched. The CDR3 is made up of 13 amino acids.

The sample holds a few counts of this clone. This chain connects TRBV2 to TRBJ1-1, with D possibly being TRBD1 (5 bases). CDR1 is SNHLY and CDR2 is FYNNEI in the germline V gene. V lost 6 bases and J lost 11, with 10 bases in between. The CDR3 is 10 residues long. Written as DNA, the CDR3 is TGTGCCAGCAGGGACACGATGGCTTTCTTT. Residues: CASRDTMAFF.

The chain is built from TRBV5-4 and TRBJ1-2; D remains unclear. The CDR3 is 12 residues long. The germline V gene has CDR1 SGHNT and CDR2 YYREEE (reference sequence). The V gene lost 5 bases and the J gene lost 2 bases, with 7 bases spanning the gap. The CDR3: CASRSVNYGYTF. The CDR3 DNA reads TGTGCCAGCAGGTCGGTGAACTATGGCTACACCTTC.

The V call is TRBV11-2, the J call TRBJ2-1, with D unclear. V was shortened by 1 base and J by 4 bases, with 8 bases between the two germline ends. This CDR3 region has 14 residues. The germline CDR1 and CDR2 sequences are SGHAT and FQNNGV. The CDR3 DNA follows: TGTGCCAGCAGCTTAGGTTACAGTTACAATGAGCAGTTCTTC. Its translation is CASSLGYSYNEQFF.

This clone was picked up a small number of times. The rearrangement links TRBV19 to TRBJ2-5; 7 nucleotides line up with TRBD2. The length of the CDR3 is 14 residues. The V gene's germline CDR1 is LNHDA and CDR2 SQIVND (reference sequence). Unmatched junction bases numbered 10, after V lost 7 bases and J lost 5 bases. CDR3 coding DNA: TGTGCCAGTACCGCGACTAGCTGGGGCGAGACCCAGTACTTC. It yields the protein CASTATSWGETQYF.

This chain uses TRBV29-1 with TRBJ1-4, with a weak D call TRBD1 (5 bases). CDR1 is SQVTM, CDR2 ANQGSEA, per germline. V was shortened by 5 bases and J by 6 bases, with 10 bases between the two germline ends. The CDR3 is 12 amino acids. As DNA, the CDR3 is TGCAGCGTTAAGGGGTTTGATGAAAAACTGTTTTTT. As protein: CSVKGFDEKLFF.

CDR3: CASSLGDSLYGYTF. In DNA form, the CDR3 reads TGCGCCAGCAGCTTGGGGGACTCGCTCTATGGCTACACCTTC. This chain connects TRBV5-1 to TRBJ1-2; a possible D gene is TRBD1 (5 bases). The CDR3 is made up of 14 amino acids. Between the trimmed V and J ends, which lost 0 bases and 4 bases, there was a span of 10 bases. Germline CDR1 SGHRS, CDR2 YFSETQ. Complete variable domain (other parts from reference TRBV5-1 and TRBJ1-2): KAGVTQTPRYLIKTRGQQVTLSCSPISGHRSVSWYQQTPGQGLQFLFEYFSETQRNKGNFPGRFSGRQFSNSRSEMNVSTLELGDSALYLCASSLGDSLYGYTFGSGTRLTVV.